These 28 T cell receptor beta chains came from one sample sequenced in a study of blood T cells in healthy people across ages. The use of a sample-barcoded 5' primer and a J-beta primer mix characterized a second PCR of roughly 7 to 12 cycles. TCRdb reprocessed the 5' RACE reads with MiXCR, giving one entry per CDR3 protein. The top ten hold 15% to 18% of the sample, which has 600,000 or so distinct CDR3 sequences, about 30% seen once. Material for sequencing was blood. Receptor source: a woman older than 75 in good health.

This clonotype was observed many times. V and J are TRBV9 and TRBJ2-7; D is ambiguous. Trimming left V 0 bases short and J 4 bases short, with 11 bases between. Germline CDR1 is SGDLS and CDR2 is YYNGEE. The CDR3 contains 14 residues. The CDR3 DNA is TGTGCCAGCAGCGTAGCAGGTTTTGGGTACGAGCAGTACTTC. Translation gives CASSVAGFGYEQYF.

This clonotype was recorded many times. CDR3 bases: TGTGCCAGCAGTTCGGGTATCGGGACGGCTAACTATGGCTACACCTTC. Encoded protein: CASSSGIGTANYGYTF. The rearrangement uses TRBV27 and TRBJ1-2; maybe TRBD1 (5 bases). This CDR3 contains 16 residues. The germline V gene has CDR1 MNHEY and CDR2 SMNVEV (reference sequence). Deletions cut 4 bases from V and 0 bases from J, with 15 bases between.

The chain employs TRBV2 and TRBJ1-4; 7 bases match TRBD1. The CDR3 sequence is 16 residues long. Germline CDR1 SNHLY, CDR2 FYNNEI. The V and J ends lost 5 bases and 8 bases, in that order; junction bases with no gene match: 14. As DNA, the CDR3 is TGTGCCAGCAGTCTCGAGACGACAGGGAAGCCGGAAAAACTGTTTTTT. Protein product: CASSLETTGKPEKLFF.

This clonotype has a handful of counts. The chain joins TRBV12-3 or TRBV12-4 to TRBJ1-6; 10 nucleotides match TRBD1. Germline trimming cut 4 bases from V and 7 bases from J; bases unmatched to any gene: 7. CDR3 length: 16 amino acids. CDR3: CASSSPRTGGNSPLHF. The CDR3 DNA reads TGTGCCAGCAGTTCCCCCCGGACAGGGGGGAATTCACCCCTCCACTTT.

The chain uses TRBV29-1 and TRBJ1-2; 7 bases align to TRBD1. The CDR3 contains 16 residues. Trimming removed 0 bases from V and 4 bases from J; junction bases left unmatched: 11. Germline values: CDR1 SQVTM, CDR2 ANQGSEA. CDR3 in DNA: TGCAGCGTTGAAGATATCGACAGGGCAGCACTCTATGGCTACACCTTC. Translated: CSVEDIDRAALYGYTF.

This clonotype has ten or more counts. This chain connects TRBV12-3 or TRBV12-4 to TRBJ1-5; D gene uncertain. V lost 6 bases, J lost 4 bases, and 13 bases lay in between. The CDR3 length is 14 residues. The CDR3 reads CASSLMGTNQPQHF. DNA for the CDR3: TGTGCCAGCAGCCTAATGGGTACGAATCAGCCCCAGCATTTT.

About this clonotype itself: A read error may be the cause here, since a much bigger clone is one base away. V and J are TRBV20-1 and TRBJ1-4; D perhaps matches TRBD1 (5 bases). Trimming took off 3 bases at V and 8 bases at J, with 19 bases between the two ends. Germline CDR1 DFQATT, CDR2 SNEGSKA (reference sequence). CDR3 length: 15 amino acids. In DNA form, the CDR3 reads TGCAGTGCTAGTAGGGACGGACGACGGGTGGAAAAACTGTTTTTT. It yields the protein CSASRDGRRVEKLFF.

This clonotype was picked up many times. The gene calls are TRBV4-2 and TRBJ2-5; the match to TRBD2 covers 8 bases. The ends lost 0 bases at V and 4 bases at J; junction bases unmatched: 7. Per the germline V gene, CDR1 is LGHNA and CDR2 is YNFKEQ. This CDR3 has 16 residues. CDR3 sequence reads: CASSQDTAGGAETQYF. The CDR3 region has the DNA TGTGCCAGCAGCCAAGATACGGCGGGGGGCGCAGAGACCCAGTACTTC.

This clonotype has just a few counts. The rearrangement links TRBV5-1 to TRBJ2-2; D may be TRBD2 (5 bases). There are 14 residues in the CDR3. Germline V gene sequence: CDR1 SGHRS, CDR2 YFSETQ. Between the trimmed V and J ends, which lost 0 bases and 7 bases, there was a span of 10 bases. This chain's CDR3 is CASSLDAGGGELFF. The CDR3 DNA sequence: TGCGCCAGCAGCTTGGACGCCGGAGGCGGGGAGCTGTTTTTT.

As for this clonotype: This may be a read error, as it is one base from a much larger clone. This chain connects TRBV5-1 to TRBJ2-7; perhaps TRBD1 as D (6 bases). The CDR3 consists of 14 residues. Looked up from germline, CDR1 is SGHRS and CDR2 is YFSETQ. Trimming pared 3 bases from V and 0 bases from J, leaving 10 bases between. CDR3 protein: CASSWGQSSYEQYF. The DNA of the CDR3 is TGCGCCAGCAGCTGGGGGCAGAGCTCCTACGAGCAGTACTTC. The full variable domain, its missing parts supplied by reference TRBV5-1 and TRBJ2-7, is KAGVTQTPRYLIKTRGQQVTLSCSPISGHRSVSWYQQTPGQGLQFLFEYFSETQRNKGNFPGRFSGRQFSNSRSEMNVSTLELGDSALYLCASSWGQSSYEQYFGPGTRLTVT.

V and J are TRBV5-1 and TRBJ1-1; no reliable D call. The CDR3 loop spans 14 amino acids. The V and J ends lost 3 bases and 1 base respectively, with 10 bases between them. Germline V CDR1 and CDR2: SGHRS, YFSETQ. CDR3 residues: CASSYGMPNTEAFF. The CDR3, as DNA: TGCGCCAGCAGCTACGGAATGCCGAACACTGAAGCTTTCTTT.

This clonotype was observed many times. The chain couples TRBV20-1 to TRBJ2-5; D might be TRBD2 (5 bases). Trimming left V 5 bases short and J 1 base short, with 8 bases between. Germline CDR1 is DFQATT and CDR2 is SNEGSKA (reference sequence). The CDR3 totals 12 residues. The CDR3 sequence is CSASGSQETQYF. DNA for the CDR3: TGCAGTGCTTCGGGGTCCCAAGAGACCCAGTACTTC.

The sample holds many counts of this clonotype. This sequence joins TRBV6-6 and TRBJ2-6; tentative D call: TRBD1 (6 bases). Per germline, CDR1 MNHNY and CDR2 SVGAGI (reference sequence). Trimming removed 6 bases from V and 4 bases from J, with 16 bases in between. CDR3 length: 16 amino acids. The CDR3 spells CASSLTGPSGANVLTF. In DNA, the CDR3 is TGTGCCAGCAGCCTGACAGGCCCCTCCGGGGCCAACGTCCTGACTTTC.

This clonotype came up many times. The chain carries TRBV12-3 or TRBV12-4 and TRBJ1-5; D not resolved. V lost 6 bases, J lost 2 bases, and 14 bases lay in between. The CDR3 sequence is 15 residues long. CDR3 loop: CASSFTSGGNQPQHF. The CDR3 region has the DNA TGTGCCAGCAGCTTCACATCGGGTGGCAATCAGCCCCAGCATTTT.

This clonotype was counted ten times or more. The chain recombines TRBV11-2 with TRBJ2-1, with 7 bases matching TRBD2. With V trimmed by 5 bases and J by 0 bases, 7 bases remained unmatched. The V gene's germline CDR1 is SGHAT and CDR2 FQNNGV. The CDR3 runs to 16 residues. For the CDR3, the DNA is TGTGCCAGCAGCCCGACGCGGGGGTCCTCCTACAATGAGCAGTTCTTC. Its translation: CASSPTRGSSYNEQFF.

This chain uses TRBV9 with TRBJ2-7; no clear D gene. Trimming took 3 bases from V and 7 from J, leaving 11 bases between them. This CDR3 comprises 12 residues. The V gene's germline CDR1 is SGDLS and CDR2 YYNGEE. CDR3 sequence: CASSETTNEQYF. The CDR3 region has the DNA TGTGCCAGCAGCGAGACAACAAATGAGCAGTACTTC.

This clonotype was seen just once. This may come from a read error, since a much larger clone is one base off. The chain joins TRBV10-3 to TRBJ2-7, with 11 positions matching TRBD1. The CDR3 contains 14 residues. V gave up 6 bases and J gave up 7 bases; unmatched junction bases: 8. Germline V lookup: CDR1 ENHRY, CDR2 SYGVKD. The DNA for the CDR3 is TGTGCCATCAGGGCGGACAGGGGGCTCAATGAGCAGTACTTC. Residues: CAIRADRGLNEQYF.

Concerning this clonotype itself: This may come from a read error, since a much larger clone is one base off. The chain carries TRBV4-3 and TRBJ1-2; D is perhaps TRBD1 (6 bases). V dropped 1 base and J dropped 13 bases, with 16 bases sitting between them. The CDR3 loop spans 13 amino acids. CDR1 and CDR2 (germline): LGHNA, YSLEER. In DNA, the CDR3 is TGCGCCAGCAGCCAAGCTGGCCCAGGGGAGTGCACCTTC. Its protein is CASSQAGPGECTF.

This clonotype was detected ten times or more. The chain recombines TRBV6-6 with TRBJ2-7; D ambiguous. With 4 bases removed from V and 0 bases from J, the gap between germline ends came to 13 bases. Germline-derived CDR1 and CDR2 are MNHNY and SVGAGI (reference sequence). CDR3 length: 15 residues. The CDR3 sequence: CASSSPTLSSYEQYF. The DNA of the CDR3 is TGTGCCAGCAGTTCCCCGACATTGAGCTCCTACGAGCAGTACTTC.

The chain links TRBV5-6 to TRBJ2-5, with 9 bases aligning to TRBD2. The trim removed 4 bases at V and 4 bases at J, leaving 14 bases unmatched. Germline V gene sequence: CDR1 SGHDT, CDR2 YYEEEE. The CDR3 has 17 residues. This CDR3 reads CASSLPAGGTVAETQYF. CDR3 nucleotide sequence: TGTGCCAGCAGCCTCCCGGCGGGGGGGACAGTTGCAGAGACCCAGTACTTC.

This clonotype showed up just a few times. The CDR3 DNA sequence: TGTGCCTGGAGTGCCGTCAGGGGGTACATTCAGTACTTC. Its protein product is CAWSAVRGYIQYF. The rearrangement links TRBV30 to TRBJ2-7, with TRBD1 matching over 7 bases. TRBJ2-4 explains the end of the DNA better; the J call may be wrong. CDR1 is GTSNPN, CDR2 SVGIG, per germline (reference sequence). This CDR3 is built from 13 residues.

V and J are TRBV3-1 and TRBJ1-6; D might be TRBD1 (5 bases). The CDR3 is 15 amino acids. V was pared by 1 base and J by 7 bases, with 11 bases between. The germline gives CDR1 LGHDT, CDR2 YNNKEL (reference sequence). The CDR3 nucleotides are TGTGCCAGCAGCCAAGGACCCGGGGGGAATTCACCCCTCCACTTT. Translated: CASSQGPGGNSPLHF.

The chain joins TRBV27 to TRBJ1-6; TRBD1 matches 7 bases. The CDR3 runs 17 residues. Germline CDR1 reads MNHEY; CDR2 reads SMNVEV (reference sequence). Germline trimming cut 5 bases from V and 4 bases from J; bases unmatched to any gene: 11. The CDR3 DNA reads as TGTGCCAGCAGTCCCAATCCGAGGGGGCTGTATAATTCACCCCTCCACTTT. Translated, it gives CASSPNPRGLYNSPLHF.

At least ten counts were recorded for this clonotype. The rearrangement links TRBV6-1 to TRBJ2-3; D is unresolved. The CDR3 has 16 residues. Germline CDR1 reads MNHNS; CDR2 reads SASEGT. V lost 2 bases and J 1 base, leaving 13 bases between the germline ends. This CDR3 reads CASSERVFAGTDTQYF. The CDR3 DNA is TGTGCCAGCAGTGAACGTGTTTTTGCGGGCACAGATACGCAGTATTTT.

V gene TRBV29-1 combines with J gene TRBJ2-4, with D tentatively TRBD2 (5 bases). The better agreement between TRBJ2-7 and the DNA end casts doubt on the J call. The germline V gene encodes CDR1 SQVTM and CDR2 ANQGSEA. This CDR3 is 13 amino acids long. CDR3 nucleotide sequence: TGCAGCGTTGAGGCCTCCCGAGGGAACGAGCAGTACTTC. The encoded protein is CSVEASRGNEQYF.

This clonotype was detected a few times. As DNA, the CDR3 is TGTGCCGGACAGGGGTCAGCTCCCCATGGCTACACCTTC. Protein: CAGQGSAPHGYTF. This chain uses TRBV30 with TRBJ1-2; TRBD1 aligns across 9 bases. The CDR3 extends over 13 amino acids. V was clipped by 8 bases and J by 6 bases; unmatched bases: 10. Germline lookup yields CDR1 GTSNPN and CDR2 SVGIG (reference sequence).

This clonotype has ten or more counts. This chain links TRBV5-8 with TRBJ2-7; 8 bases line up with TRBD1. After removal of 4 bases from V and 3 bases from J, the junction contained 6 bases not matched to a gene. The CDR3 contains 14 residues. Germline V CDR1 and CDR2: SGHTS, YDEGEE. CDR3 DNA: TGTGCCAGCAGCCGACAGGGGTCCAACTACGAGCAGTACTTC. This encodes CASSRQGSNYEQYF.

This rearrangement joins TRBV6-2 or TRBV6-3 to TRBJ2-7; perhaps TRBD1 as D (5 bases). Germline CDR1 and CDR2: MNHEY and SVGEGT. The germline V and J ends were trimmed by 7 bases and 2 bases, with 15 bases remaining between them. This CDR3 is 14 amino acids long. Here the CDR3 reads CASTPEVGAYEQYF. The DNA for the CDR3 is TGTGCCAGCACCCCTGAAGTAGGGGCCTACGAGCAGTACTTC.